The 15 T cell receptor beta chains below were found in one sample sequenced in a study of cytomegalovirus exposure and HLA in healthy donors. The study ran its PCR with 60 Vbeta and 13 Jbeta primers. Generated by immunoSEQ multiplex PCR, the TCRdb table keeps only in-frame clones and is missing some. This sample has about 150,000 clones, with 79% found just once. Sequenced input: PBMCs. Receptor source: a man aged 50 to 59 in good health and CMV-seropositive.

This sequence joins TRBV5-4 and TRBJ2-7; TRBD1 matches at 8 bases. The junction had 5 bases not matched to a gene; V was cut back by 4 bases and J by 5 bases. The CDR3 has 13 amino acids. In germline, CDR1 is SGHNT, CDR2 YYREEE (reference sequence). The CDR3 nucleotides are TGTGCCAGCAGCGAGGACAGGGAGGACGAGCAGTACTTC. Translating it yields CASSEDREDEQYF.

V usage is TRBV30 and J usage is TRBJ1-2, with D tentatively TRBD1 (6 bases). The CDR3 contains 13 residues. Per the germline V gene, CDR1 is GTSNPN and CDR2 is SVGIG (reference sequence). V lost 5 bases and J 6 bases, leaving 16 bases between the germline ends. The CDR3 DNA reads TGTGCCTGGGGGGGCCAGGGCTATCATGGCTACACCTTC. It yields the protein CAWGGQGYHGYTF. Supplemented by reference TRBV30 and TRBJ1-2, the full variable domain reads SQTIHQWPATLVQPVGSPLSLECTVEGTSNPNLYWYRQAAGRGLQLLFYSVGIGQISSEVPQNLSASRPQDRQFILSSKKLLLSDSGFYLCAWGGQGYHGYTFGSGTRLTVV.

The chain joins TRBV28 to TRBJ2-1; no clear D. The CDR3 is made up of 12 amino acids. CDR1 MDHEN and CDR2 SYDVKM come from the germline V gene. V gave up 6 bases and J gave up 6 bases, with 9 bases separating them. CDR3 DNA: TGTGCCAGCAGGCCCCCAGTCAATGAGCAGTTCTTC. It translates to CASRPPVNEQFF.

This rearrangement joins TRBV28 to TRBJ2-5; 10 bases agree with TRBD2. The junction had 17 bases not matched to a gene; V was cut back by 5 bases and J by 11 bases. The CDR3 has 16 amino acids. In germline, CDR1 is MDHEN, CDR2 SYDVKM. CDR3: CASSPSLAGVGNEQYF. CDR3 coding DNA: TGTGCCAGCAGTCCGAGTCTAGCGGGAGTGGGTAATGAGCAGTACTTC.

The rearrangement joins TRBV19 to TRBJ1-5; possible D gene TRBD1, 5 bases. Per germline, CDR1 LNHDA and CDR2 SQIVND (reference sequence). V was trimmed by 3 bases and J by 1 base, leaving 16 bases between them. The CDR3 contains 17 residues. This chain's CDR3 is CASSIRQRQLSNQPQHF. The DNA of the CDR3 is TGTGCCAGTAGTATTAGACAGAGGCAGCTCAGCAATCAGCCCCAGCATTTT.

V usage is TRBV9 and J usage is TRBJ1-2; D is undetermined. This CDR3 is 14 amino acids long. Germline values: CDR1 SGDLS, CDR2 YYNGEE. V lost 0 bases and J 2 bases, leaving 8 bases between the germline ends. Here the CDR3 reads CASSVDVRNYGYTF. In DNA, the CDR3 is TGTGCCAGCAGCGTAGATGTCCGGAACTATGGCTACACCTTC.

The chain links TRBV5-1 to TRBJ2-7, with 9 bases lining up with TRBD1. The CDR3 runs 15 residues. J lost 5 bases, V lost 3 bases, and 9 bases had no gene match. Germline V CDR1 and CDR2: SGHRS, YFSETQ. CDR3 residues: CASSSNPGTGNEQYF. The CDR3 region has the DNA TGCGCCAGCAGCTCCAATCCCGGGACAGGGAACGAGCAGTACTTC.

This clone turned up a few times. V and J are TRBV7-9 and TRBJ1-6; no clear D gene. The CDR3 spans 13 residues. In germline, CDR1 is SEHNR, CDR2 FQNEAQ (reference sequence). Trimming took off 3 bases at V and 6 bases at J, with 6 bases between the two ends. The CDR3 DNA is TGTGCCAGCAGCTTCGGAGGTAATTCACCCCTCCACTTT. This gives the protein CASSFGGNSPLHF. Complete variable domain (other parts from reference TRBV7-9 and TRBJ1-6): DTGVSQNPRHKITKRGQNVTFRCDPISEHNRLYWYRQTLGQGPEFLTYFQNEAQLEKSRLLSDRFSAERPKGSFSTLEIQRTEQGDSAMYLCASSFGGNSPLHFGNGTRLTVT.

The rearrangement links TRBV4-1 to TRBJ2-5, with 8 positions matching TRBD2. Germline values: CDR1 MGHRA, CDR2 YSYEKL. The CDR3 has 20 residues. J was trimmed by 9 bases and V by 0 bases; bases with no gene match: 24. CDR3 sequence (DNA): TGCGCCAGCAGCCAAGAATTAGGGACTAGAGACGGGGGGTCCCCCGCGGCCCAGTACTTC. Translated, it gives CASSQELGTRDGGSPAAQYF.

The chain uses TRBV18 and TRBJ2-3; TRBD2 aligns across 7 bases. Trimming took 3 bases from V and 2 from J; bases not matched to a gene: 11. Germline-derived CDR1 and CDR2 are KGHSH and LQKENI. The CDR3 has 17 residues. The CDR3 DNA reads TGTGCCAGCTCACCCCTAGGAGCGGGAACCCACACAGATACGCAGTATTTT. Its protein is CASSPLGAGTHTDTQYF.

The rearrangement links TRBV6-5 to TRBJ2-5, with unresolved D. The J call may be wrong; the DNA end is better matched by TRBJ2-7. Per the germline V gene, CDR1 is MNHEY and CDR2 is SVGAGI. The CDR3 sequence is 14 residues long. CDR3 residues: CASSYSYEEYEQYF. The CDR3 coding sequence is TGTGCCAGCAGTTACTCTTATGAAGAGTACGAGCAGTACTTC.

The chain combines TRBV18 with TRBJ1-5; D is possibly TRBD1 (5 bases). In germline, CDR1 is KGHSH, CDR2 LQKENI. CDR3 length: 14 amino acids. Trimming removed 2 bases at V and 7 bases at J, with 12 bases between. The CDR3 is CASSPKRGGQPQHF. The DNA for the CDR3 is TGTGCCAGCTCACCAAAAAGGGGCGGCCAGCCCCAGCATTTT.

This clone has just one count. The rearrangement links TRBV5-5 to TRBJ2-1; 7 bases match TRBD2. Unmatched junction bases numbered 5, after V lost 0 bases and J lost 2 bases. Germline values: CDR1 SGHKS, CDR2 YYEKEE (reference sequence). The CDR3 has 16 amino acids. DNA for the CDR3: TGTGCCAGCAGCTTGGATCCCGGGACTACCTACAATGAGCAGTTCTTC. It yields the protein CASSLDPGTTYNEQFF.

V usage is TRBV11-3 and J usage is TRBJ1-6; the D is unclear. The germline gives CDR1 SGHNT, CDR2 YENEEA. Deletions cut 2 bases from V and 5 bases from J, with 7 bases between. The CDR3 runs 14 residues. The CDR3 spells CASSLYRDNSPLHF. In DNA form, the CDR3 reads TGTGCCAGCAGCTTATACAGAGATAATTCACCCCTCCACTTT.

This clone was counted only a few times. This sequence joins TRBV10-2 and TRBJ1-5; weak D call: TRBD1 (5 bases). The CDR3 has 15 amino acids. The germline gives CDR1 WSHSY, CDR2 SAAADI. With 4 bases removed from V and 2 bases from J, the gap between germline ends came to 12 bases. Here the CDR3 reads CASSAGGGGNQPQHF. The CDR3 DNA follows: TGCGCCAGCAGTGCGGGGGGTGGTGGCAATCAGCCCCAGCATTTT.